These T cell receptor beta chains were read from a single sample in a study of blood T cell repertoires in COVID-19. Generated by immunoSEQ multiplex PCR, the TCRdb table keeps only in-frame clones and is missing some. There are under 150,000 clones in the sample; almost 80% occur only once, and about 2.9% lies in the top ten. The sample consisted of PBMCs or T cells enriched from blood (not recorded which). The receptors were gathered from a woman between 45 and 65 years old who had recovered from COVID-19. Both conserved end residues are part of each CDR3. The order of the fields is V gene, J gene, D gene, clone size, CDR3 protein, CDR3 DNA. D genes are given only for firm matches. Clone size is stated in some rows and not others, as once, few, many or a class when expanded.

>TRBV18|TRBJ1-6|TRBD1|-
CASSPWDRGGNSPLHF
TGTGCCAGCTCACCATGGGACAGGGGCGGTAATTCACCCCTCCACTTT
>TRBV7-9|TRBJ2-1|-|once
CASSIRTAYNEQFF
TGTGCCAGCAGCATCCGGACAGCCTACAATGAGCAGTTCTTC
>TRBV27|TRBJ1-1|TRBD1|-
CASSPRDRGSTEAFF
TGTGCCAGCAGTCCCAGGGACAGGGGGAGCACTGAAGCTTTCTTT
>TRBV10-3|TRBJ1-6|-|-
CAISEGRVHNSPLHF
TGTGCCATCAGTGAGGGCAGGGTACATAATTCACCCCTCCACTTT
>TRBV18|TRBJ2-5|-|-
CASSPGLLETQYF
TGTGCCAGCTCGCCGGGACTCCTGGAGACCCAGTACTTC
>TRBV28|TRBJ1-2|TRBD1|-
CASSWTGRVGYTF
TGTGCCAGCAGTTGGACAGGGAGGGTTGGCTACACCTTC
>TRBV5-1|TRBJ2-7|TRBD1|-
CASSPRGTGDEQYF
TGCGCCAGCAGCCCGAGGGGGACAGGGGACGAGCAGTACTTC
>TRBV19|TRBJ2-1|TRBD2|-
CATSGTSGLDQFF
TGTGCCACATCCGGGACTAGCGGCCTTGATCAGTTCTTC
>TRBV5-4|TRBJ2-3|-|-
CASSPRGGVDTQYF
TGTGCCAGCAGCCCTAGAGGGGGGGTAGATACGCAGTATTTT
>TRBV9|TRBJ1-2|-|once
CASSVAGTNGYTF
TGTGCCAGCAGCGTAGCGGGGACTAATGGCTACACCTTC
>TRBV7-2|TRBJ2-4|-|few
CASSPARENIQYF
TGTGCCAGCAGCCCTGCCCGGGAAAACATTCAGTACTTC
>TRBV14|TRBJ1-2|-|-
CASSQRSGLYGYTF
TGTGCCAGCAGCCAACGGTCAGGGCTCTATGGCTACACCTTC
>TRBV27|TRBJ2-7|-|-
CASSLAGNPYEQYF
TGTGCCAGCAGTTTAGCCGGGAACCCCTACGAGCAGTACTTC
>TRBV11-2|TRBJ1-1|-|-
CASSLDGKGTEAFF
TGTGCCAGCAGCTTAGATGGGAAGGGGACTGAAGCTTTCTTT
>TRBV7-9|TRBJ1-2|-|-
CASSPDSGGYGYTF
TGTGCCAGCAGCCCTGACTCCGGTGGCTATGGCTACACCTTC